These 13 T cell receptor beta chains came from one sample sequenced in a study of control samples from healthy donors and cancer patients. The method was immunoSEQ multiplex PCR; TCRdb's version includes in-frame clones alone and lacks a portion of them. The table lists some 9,800 clones, under 95% of them singletons. Material: PBMCs. These receptors came from a man aged 55 to 70 with colorectal cancer.

V and J are TRBV24-1 and TRBJ1-5; D is ambiguous. Germline V CDR1 and CDR2: KGHDR, SFDVKD. V lost 2 bases to trimming and J lost 4 bases, with 8 bases between them. The CDR3 is made up of 14 amino acids. CDR3 nucleotides: TGTGCCACCAGTGATTGGTACGGGAATCAGCCCCAGCATTTT. Amino acids: CATSDWYGNQPQHF.

The CDR3 is CASSSTLQGRKNEKLFF. CDR3 DNA sequence: TGTGCCAGCAGCTCCACCCTTCAGGGACGGAAGAATGAAAAACTGTTTTTT. The chain carries TRBV13 and TRBJ1-4; tentatively, D is TRBD1 (5 bases). The V and J ends lost 4 bases and 5 bases respectively, with 20 bases between them. The CDR3 consists of 17 residues. Germline CDR1 PRHDT, CDR2 FYEKMQ (reference sequence).

The chain employs TRBV9 and TRBJ2-7; D might be TRBD2 (6 bases). CDR3 size: 13 residues. V gave up 5 bases and J gave up 0 bases, with 9 bases separating them. Germline V CDR1 and CDR2: SGDLS, YYNGEE. CDR3: CASSRETSYEQYF. The CDR3 DNA reads as TGTGCCAGCAGTCGGGAGACCTCCTACGAGCAGTACTTC.

In nucleotides, the CDR3 is TGTGCCAGCAGCCCACCGTGGGGGATCACTGAAGCTTTCTTT. It yields the protein CASSPPWGITEAFF. The chain links TRBV5-8 to TRBJ1-1; D might be TRBD1 (5 bases). V was cut by 4 bases and J by 4 bases, with 14 bases left in between. Per the germline V gene, CDR1 is SGHTS and CDR2 is YDEGEE. The CDR3 length is 14 residues.

The V call is TRBV11-3, the J call TRBJ2-1; the match to TRBD1 covers 10 bases. The CDR3 has 15 amino acids. CDR1 SGHNT and CDR2 YENEEA come from the germline V gene. V lost 4 bases, J lost 6 bases, and 6 bases stayed unmatched. Here the CDR3 reads CASSSGTGAPNEQFF. CDR3 in DNA: TGTGCCAGCAGCTCCGGGACAGGGGCTCCCAATGAGCAGTTCTTC.

This chain connects TRBV7-9 to TRBJ1-1; perhaps TRBD1 as D (6 bases). This CDR3 spans 14 amino acids. Trimming pared 4 bases from V and 4 bases from J, leaving 13 bases between. Per the germline V gene, CDR1 is SEHNR and CDR2 is FQNEAQ (reference sequence). The CDR3 DNA reads as TGTGCCAGCAGCTCCGGGGGGCTGCCCACTGAAGCTTTCTTT. This codes for CASSSGGLPTEAFF.

The genes are TRBV13 and TRBJ1-6, with 10 bases aligning to TRBD1. CDR1 PRHDT and CDR2 FYEKMQ come from the germline V gene (reference sequence). The CDR3 is 16 residues long. V lost 6 bases to trimming and J lost 7 bases; unmatched junction nucleotides: 9. CDR3 sequence: CASSFTRDRGNSPLHF. The CDR3 DNA follows: TGTGCCAGCAGTTTCACCCGGGACAGGGGAAATTCACCCCTCCACTTT.

The chain uses TRBV2 and TRBJ1-3; 12 bases map to TRBD1. Germline CDR1 reads SNHLY; CDR2 reads FYNNEI. The CDR3 spans 15 residues. V trimming: 2 bases; J trimming: 6 bases; junction bases outside the gene matches: 2. This CDR3 reads CASSEQGQGANTIYF. In DNA, the CDR3 is TGTGCCAGCAGTGAACAGGGACAGGGGGCAAACACCATATATTTT.

J is TRBJ1-4 and V is TRBV2; no firm D call. V was pared by 5 bases and J by 4 bases, with 11 bases between. The CDR3 is made up of 14 amino acids. Germline CDR1 reads SNHLY; CDR2 reads FYNNEI. CDR3 sequence (DNA): TGTGCCAGCAGTCCAGACAAGCGTAATGAAAAACTGTTTTTT. It specifies CASSPDKRNEKLFF. Full variable domain (remainder filled in from reference TRBV2 and TRBJ1-4): EPEVTQTPSHQVTQMGQEVILRCVPISNHLYFYWYRQILGQKVEFLVSFYNNEISEKSEIFDDQFSVERPDGSNFTLKIRSTKLEDSAMYFCASSPDKRNEKLFFGSGTQLSVL.

The J gene is TRBJ1-5, the V gene TRBV28, with TRBD1 matching 8 bases. CDR3 length: 15 residues. The germline CDR1 and CDR2 sequences are MDHEN and SYDVKM. V dropped 5 bases and J dropped 5; count of bases not matched to a gene: 8. CDR3 residues: CASSTGQGRYQPQHF. CDR3 sequence (DNA): TGTGCCAGCAGTACCGGACAGGGTAGGTATCAGCCCCAGCATTTT.

The chain uses TRBV19 and TRBJ1-1; the match to TRBD1 covers 8 bases. The J segment lost 0 bases and the V segment lost 11 bases, leaving 8 bases of the junction unmatched. In germline, CDR1 is LNHDA, CDR2 SQIVND (reference sequence). The CDR3 covers 14 residues. The CDR3 is CAVRTGPMNTEAFF. As DNA, the CDR3 is TGTGCCGTCCGGACAGGGCCCATGAACACTGAAGCTTTCTTT.

This rearrangement joins TRBV24-1 to TRBJ2-5; D is ambiguous. V lost 1 base to trimming and J lost 4 bases, with 3 bases between them. The CDR3 contains 12 residues. CDR1 is KGHDR and CDR2 is SFDVKD in the germline V gene. This CDR3 is CATSDFSETQYF. For the CDR3, the DNA is TGTGCCACCAGTGATTTTTCAGAGACCCAGTACTTC.

The genes are TRBV5-1 and TRBJ2-2; D remains ambiguous. The CDR3 contains 14 residues. Per germline, CDR1 SGHRS and CDR2 YFSETQ. V lost 4 bases and J 2 bases, leaving 9 bases between the germline ends. This chain's CDR3 is CASSGRTNTGELFF. The CDR3 DNA reads TGCGCCAGCAGCGGCAGGACCAACACCGGGGAGCTGTTTTTT.